This T cell receptor beta chain was captured in a study of PD-L1 blockade in urothelial cancer. As for the study in general: Atezolizumab (1,200 mg intravenously every 3 weeks) began in about 2014 for patients. Enrolled patients had been treated previously with 0 to 3 chemotherapy regimens. Study conclusions and caveats: Where pretreatment blood TCR clonality fell below the median, better survival was predicted.

Patients each gave 1 to 8 samples, pretreatment and on-treatment. With respect to this clone: What it binds is unknown.

Sequenced by immunoSEQ multiplex PCR; TCRdb stores in-frame clones only, minus some. The data contain 60,000 or so clones, 82% of them singletons. The V gene's germline CDR1 is SGDLS and CDR2 YYNGEE. V was clipped by 4 bases and J by 6 bases; unmatched bases: 8. CDR3 length equals 14 residues. This TCR came from a man in his sixties or seventies with urothelial cancer. The chain couples TRBV9 to TRBJ1-1, with TRBD1 matching 8 bases. The sample consisted of PBMCs, taken around atezolizumab (anti-PD-L1) treatment. This chain's CDR3 is CASSSGQGSAEAFF. The CDR3, as DNA: TGTGCCAGCAGCTCCGGACAGGGATCAGCTGAAGCTTTCTTT.